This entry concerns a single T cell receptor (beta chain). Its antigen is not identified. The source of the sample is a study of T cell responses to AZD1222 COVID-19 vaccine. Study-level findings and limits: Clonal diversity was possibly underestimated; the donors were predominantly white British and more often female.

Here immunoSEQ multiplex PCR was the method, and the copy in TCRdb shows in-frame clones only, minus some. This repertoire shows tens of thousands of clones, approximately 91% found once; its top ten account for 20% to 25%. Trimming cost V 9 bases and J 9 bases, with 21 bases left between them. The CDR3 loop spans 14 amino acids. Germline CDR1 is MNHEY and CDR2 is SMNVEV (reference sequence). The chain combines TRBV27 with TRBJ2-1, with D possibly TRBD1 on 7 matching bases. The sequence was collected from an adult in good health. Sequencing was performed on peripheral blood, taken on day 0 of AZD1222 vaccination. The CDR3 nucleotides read TGTGCCAGTCGGTGGTCTCAGGGGGAGGTTGAGCAGTTCTTC. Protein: CASRWSQGEVEQFF.